This TCR beta chain was sequenced in a study of cytomegalovirus exposure and HLA in healthy donors. Study-wide points: A later analysis linked a missense variant in DCLRE1C to the trimming of TCR beta V and J genes.

Notes on this clone: The antigen remains undetermined. One end of the junction does not line up with germline, which may come from a read error.

This CDR3 is built from 12 residues. Germline assignment: CDR1 SGHAT and CDR2 FQNNGV. With 60 Vbeta and 13 Jbeta primers, the PCR was carried out. Data came from immunoSEQ multiplex PCR; TCRdb stores just in-frame clones and leaves some out. Counted here are some 87,000 clones, less than 75% occurring once; the ten biggest clones make up 5.5%. The receptor comes from a woman aged 25 to 39 in good health and CMV-seropositive. V and J are TRBV11-2 and TRBJ2-7; TRBD1 matches at 9 bases. The sample consisted of PBMCs. In DNA, the CDR3 is TGTGCCAGCAGCTCCTCCGGGACAGGGTTCCTCTTC. Residues: CASSSSGTGFLF.